What follows are 4 T cell receptor beta chains derived from one specimen sequenced in a study of blood T cell repertoires in COVID-19. Profiled with immunoSEQ multiplex PCR; TCRdb holds only in-frame clones, not every one. The sample lists some 140,000 clones, 75% to 95% occurring once. Source material: peripheral blood. The origin of the receptors is a man between 45 and 60 years old with acute or convalescent COVID-19.

This clone was counted once. This rearrangement joins TRBV19 to TRBJ2-2; the match to TRBD2 covers 10 bases. Trimming cost V 2 bases and J 4 bases; bases outside gene matches: 4. This CDR3 contains 16 residues. CDR1 is LNHDA and CDR2 is SQIVND in the germline V gene (reference sequence). The CDR3: CASSILAGVGTGELFF. As DNA, the CDR3 is TGTGCCAGTAGTATACTAGCGGGAGTAGGCACCGGGGAGCTGTTTTTT. The full variable domain, its missing parts supplied by reference TRBV19 and TRBJ2-2, is DGGITQSPKYLFRKEGQNVTLSCEQNLNHDAMYWYRQDPGQGLRLIYYSQIVNDFQKGDIAEGYSVSREKKESFPLTVTSAQKNPTAFYLCASSILAGVGTGELFFGEGSRLTVL.

The chain uses TRBV14 and TRBJ2-3, with TRBD2 matching 9 bases. This CDR3 spans 18 amino acids. Germline V gives CDR1 SGHDN, CDR2 FVKESK. Trimming took 0 bases from V and 4 from J; bases not matched to a gene: 11. CDR3 sequence reads: CASSQDRWIAGAADTQYF. The CDR3 bases are TGTGCCAGCAGCCAAGATCGGTGGATAGCGGGAGCGGCAGATACGCAGTATTTT.

The genes are TRBV11-3 and TRBJ1-3; tentatively, D is TRBD1 (6 bases). CDR1 is SGHNT, CDR2 YENEEA, per germline. The CDR3 length is 15 residues. Trimming took off 4 bases at V and 4 bases at J, with 14 bases between the two ends. In nucleotides, the CDR3 is TGTGCCAGCAGCTGGGACACGCTCTCGGGAAACACCATATATTTT. This sequence encodes CASSWDTLSGNTIYF.

The V gene is TRBV30, the J gene TRBJ2-2; unclear D gene. This CDR3 region has 14 residues. In germline, CDR1 is GTSNPN, CDR2 SVGIG (reference sequence). V gave up 0 bases and J gave up 6 bases, with 11 bases separating them. The CDR3 sequence is CAWSVGSQAGELFF. Written as DNA, the CDR3 is TGTGCCTGGAGTGTTGGGTCGCAGGCCGGGGAGCTGTTTTTT.